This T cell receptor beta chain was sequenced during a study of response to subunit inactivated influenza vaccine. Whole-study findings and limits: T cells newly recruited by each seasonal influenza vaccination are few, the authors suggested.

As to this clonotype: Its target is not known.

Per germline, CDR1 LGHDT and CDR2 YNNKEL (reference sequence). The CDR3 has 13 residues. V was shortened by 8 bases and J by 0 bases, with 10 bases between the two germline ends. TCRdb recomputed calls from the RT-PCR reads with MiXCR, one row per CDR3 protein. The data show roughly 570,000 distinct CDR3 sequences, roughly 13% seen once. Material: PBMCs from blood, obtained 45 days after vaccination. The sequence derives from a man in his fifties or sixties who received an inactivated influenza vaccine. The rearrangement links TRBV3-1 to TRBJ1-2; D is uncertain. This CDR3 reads CASAAGPNYGYTF. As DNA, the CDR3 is TGTGCCAGCGCCGCCGGGCCTAACTATGGCTACACCTTC.